This T cell receptor beta chain was found in a study of T-cell reconstitution after alpha-beta-depleted transplantation in children. Study results and limitations: Expanded graft clones numbering several hundred reportedly gave rise to alpha-beta T cells about two months after transplant.

This clonotype has a count of ten or more. What it binds is not known. Trimming left V 3 bases short and J 8 bases short, with 12 bases between. CDR3 length: 13 residues. Unique molecular identifiers were incorporated during preparation of the TCRbeta library. In TCRdb, the PCR reads were re-called with MiXCR into one record per CDR3 protein. The data show 350,000 to 500,000 distinct CDR3 sequences, over 40% seen once. Sequencing used PBMCs, obtained before TCRalphabeta/CD19-depleted stem cell transplant. J is TRBJ2-3 and V is TRBV12-3 or TRBV12-4; D uncertain. This receptor was identified in a girl aged 2-10 years with aplastic anemia, due to receive a stem cell transplant. The CDR3 region is CASSLKVSTTQYF. The CDR3 DNA is TGTGCCAGCAGTTTGAAAGTTTCAACTACGCAGTATTTT.